Sequencing of this TCR beta chain was carried out in a study of blood T cells in healthy people across ages. Overall study findings and caveats: Both higher diversity and more naive CD4+ cells marked long-lived donors when set against aged donors.

Each individual donor underwent a draw of about 9.1 milliliters of peripheral blood. On this clonotype itself: Its antigen is unidentified.

This CDR3 has 14 residues. Per the germline V gene, CDR1 is SGHRS and CDR2 is YFSETQ. V shed 5 bases and J shed 7 bases, with 16 bases lying between them. Together with a sample-barcoded 5' primer, a J-beta primer mix was included in a second PCR lasting about 7 to 12 cycles. Every cDNA molecule bore a tag from a template-switch adaptor containing 12 random nucleotides. The yield of each sample was at least 2.5 million CDR3-containing paired-end reads. MiXCR was run by TCRdb on the 5' RACE reads, yielding one entry per CDR3 protein. The sample includes over a million distinct CDR3 sequences, 35% to 50% of them seen just once.

This receptor was obtained from a woman aged 55-70 years in good health. V gene TRBV5-1 combines with J gene TRBJ1-5; D is uncertain. Sequencing was done on a sample of blood. CDR3 DNA: TGCGCCAGCAGTATAACCTGGGGTCAACAGCCCCAGCATTTT. This codes for CASSITWGQQPQHF.